This TCR beta chain was captured by sequencing in a study of identical twins. TCRdb called the 5' RACE reads again in MiXCR, with one record for every CDR3 protein. The table has fewer than 500,000 distinct CDR3 sequences, 20% to 25% seen once. Deletions cut 5 bases from V and 1 base from J, with 14 bases between. Germline assignment: CDR1 SGHTA and CDR2 FQGNSA. The CDR3 is made up of 15 amino acids. This same sample was also part of a study on T cells expressing NK-cell markers.

This TCR derives from a woman under 30 in good health. Specimen: CD4+ T cells sorted from blood. The genes are TRBV7-2 and TRBJ1-1, with TRBD1 as a possible D gene (6 bases). The CDR3 sequence is CASSPWDNWNTEAFF. Here the CDR3 DNA reads TGTGCCAGCAGCCCCTGGGACAATTGGAACACTGAAGCTTTCTTT.